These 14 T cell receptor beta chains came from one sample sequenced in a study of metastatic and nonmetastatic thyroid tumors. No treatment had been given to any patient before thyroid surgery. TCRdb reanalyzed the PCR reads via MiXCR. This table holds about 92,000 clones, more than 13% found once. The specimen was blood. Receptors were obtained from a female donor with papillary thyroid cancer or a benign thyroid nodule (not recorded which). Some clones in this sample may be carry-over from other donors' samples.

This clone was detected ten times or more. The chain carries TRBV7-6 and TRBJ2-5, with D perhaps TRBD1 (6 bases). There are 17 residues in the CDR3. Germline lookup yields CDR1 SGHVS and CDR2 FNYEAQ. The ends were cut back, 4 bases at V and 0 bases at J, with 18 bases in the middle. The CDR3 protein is CASSSAVDRRYQETQYF. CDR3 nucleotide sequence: TGTGCCAGCAGCTCGGCCGTGGACAGACGGTACCAAGAGACCCAGTACTTC.

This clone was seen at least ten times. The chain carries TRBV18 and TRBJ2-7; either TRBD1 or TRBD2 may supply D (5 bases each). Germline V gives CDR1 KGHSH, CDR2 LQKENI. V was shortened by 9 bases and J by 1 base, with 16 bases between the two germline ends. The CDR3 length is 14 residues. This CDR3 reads CASDDSGRSYEQYF. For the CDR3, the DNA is TGTGCCAGTGACGACAGCGGACGTTCCTACGAGCAGTACTTC.

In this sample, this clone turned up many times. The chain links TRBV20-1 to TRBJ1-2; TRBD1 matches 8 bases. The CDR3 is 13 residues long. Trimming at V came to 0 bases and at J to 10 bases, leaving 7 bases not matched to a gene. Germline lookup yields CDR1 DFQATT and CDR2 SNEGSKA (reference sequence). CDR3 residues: CSAREQGERSYTF. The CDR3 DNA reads TGCAGTGCTAGAGAACAGGGGGAAAGATCCTACACCTTC.

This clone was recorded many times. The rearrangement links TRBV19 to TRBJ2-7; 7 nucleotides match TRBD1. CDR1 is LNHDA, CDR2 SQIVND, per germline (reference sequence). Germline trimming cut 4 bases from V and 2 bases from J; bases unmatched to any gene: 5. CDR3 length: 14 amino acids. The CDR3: CASSTIGTAYEQYF. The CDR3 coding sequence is TGTGCCAGTAGTACTATTGGGACAGCCTACGAGCAGTACTTC.

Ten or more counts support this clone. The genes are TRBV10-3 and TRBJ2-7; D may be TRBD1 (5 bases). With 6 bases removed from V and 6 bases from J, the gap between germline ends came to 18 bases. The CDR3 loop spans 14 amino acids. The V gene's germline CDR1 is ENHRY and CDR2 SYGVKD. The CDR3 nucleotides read TGTGCCATCAGGGAGACAGACAATGTGGCCGAGCAGTACTTC. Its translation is CAIRETDNVAEQYF.

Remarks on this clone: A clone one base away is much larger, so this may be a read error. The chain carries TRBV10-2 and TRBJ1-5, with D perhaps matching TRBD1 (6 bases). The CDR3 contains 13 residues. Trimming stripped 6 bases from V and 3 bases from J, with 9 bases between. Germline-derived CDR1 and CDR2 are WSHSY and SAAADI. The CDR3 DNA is TGCGCCAGCAGGGGGGCGATCAATCAGCCCCAGCATTTT. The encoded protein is CASRGAINQPQHF.

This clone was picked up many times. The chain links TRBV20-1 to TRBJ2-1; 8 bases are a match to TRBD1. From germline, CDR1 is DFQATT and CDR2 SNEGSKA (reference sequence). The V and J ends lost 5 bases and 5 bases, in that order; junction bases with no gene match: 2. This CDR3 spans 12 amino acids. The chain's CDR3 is CSARQGNNEQFF. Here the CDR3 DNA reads TGCAGTGCTCGACAGGGGAACAATGAGCAGTTCTTC.

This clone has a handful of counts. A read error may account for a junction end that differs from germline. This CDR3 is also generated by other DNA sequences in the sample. CDR3 DNA: TGTGCCAGCAATGGAGCCAGTGGGACGGATACTCAGTATTTT. This sequence encodes CASNGASGTDTQYF. The chain employs TRBV2 and TRBJ2-3, with D perhaps TRBD1 or TRBD2 (5 bases each). Germline V gene data show CDR1 as SNHLY and CDR2 as FYNNEI. The CDR3 consists of 14 residues.

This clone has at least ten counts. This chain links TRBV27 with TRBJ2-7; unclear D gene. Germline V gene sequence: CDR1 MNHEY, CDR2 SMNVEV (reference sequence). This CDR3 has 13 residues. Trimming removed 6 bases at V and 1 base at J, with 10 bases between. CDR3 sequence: CASSPTSSYEQYF. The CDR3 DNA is TGTGCCAGCAGCCCTACAAGTTCCTACGAGCAGTACTTC.

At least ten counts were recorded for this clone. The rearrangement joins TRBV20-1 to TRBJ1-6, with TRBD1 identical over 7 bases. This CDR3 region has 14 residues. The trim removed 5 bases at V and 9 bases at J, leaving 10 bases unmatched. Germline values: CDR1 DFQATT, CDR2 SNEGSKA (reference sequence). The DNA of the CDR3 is TGCAGTGCTGAACACAGGGGTTCGAGTTCACCCCTCCACTTT. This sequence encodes CSAEHRGSSSPLHF.

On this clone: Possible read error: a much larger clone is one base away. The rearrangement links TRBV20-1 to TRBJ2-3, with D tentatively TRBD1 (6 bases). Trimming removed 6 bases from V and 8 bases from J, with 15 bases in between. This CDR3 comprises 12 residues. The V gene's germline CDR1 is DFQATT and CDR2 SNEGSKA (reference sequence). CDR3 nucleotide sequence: TGCAGTGCGTTCCTTCCAGGGGTTACGCAGTATTTT. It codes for CSAFLPGVTQYF.

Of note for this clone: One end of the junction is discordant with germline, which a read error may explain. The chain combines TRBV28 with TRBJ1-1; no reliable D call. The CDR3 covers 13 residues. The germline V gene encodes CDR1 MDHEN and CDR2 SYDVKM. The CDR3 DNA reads TGTGCCAGCAGTTTACAGACTTCTTCTGAATCTTTCTTT. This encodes CASSLQTSSESFF.

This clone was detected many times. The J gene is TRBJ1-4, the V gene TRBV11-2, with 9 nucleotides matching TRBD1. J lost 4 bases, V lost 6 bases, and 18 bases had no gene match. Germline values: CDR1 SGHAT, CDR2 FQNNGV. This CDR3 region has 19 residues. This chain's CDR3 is CASSTDGRDRVLGNEKLFF. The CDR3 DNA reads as TGTGCCAGCAGTACCGATGGCCGGGACAGGGTTTTGGGTAATGAAAAACTGTTTTTT.

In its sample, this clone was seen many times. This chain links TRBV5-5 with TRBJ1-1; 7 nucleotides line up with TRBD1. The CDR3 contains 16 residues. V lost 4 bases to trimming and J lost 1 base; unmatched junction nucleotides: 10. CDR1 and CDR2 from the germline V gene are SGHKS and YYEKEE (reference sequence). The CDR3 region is CASSRGTGERNTEAFF. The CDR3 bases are TGTGCCAGCAGCCGGGGAACAGGGGAGAGGAACACTGAAGCTTTCTTT.